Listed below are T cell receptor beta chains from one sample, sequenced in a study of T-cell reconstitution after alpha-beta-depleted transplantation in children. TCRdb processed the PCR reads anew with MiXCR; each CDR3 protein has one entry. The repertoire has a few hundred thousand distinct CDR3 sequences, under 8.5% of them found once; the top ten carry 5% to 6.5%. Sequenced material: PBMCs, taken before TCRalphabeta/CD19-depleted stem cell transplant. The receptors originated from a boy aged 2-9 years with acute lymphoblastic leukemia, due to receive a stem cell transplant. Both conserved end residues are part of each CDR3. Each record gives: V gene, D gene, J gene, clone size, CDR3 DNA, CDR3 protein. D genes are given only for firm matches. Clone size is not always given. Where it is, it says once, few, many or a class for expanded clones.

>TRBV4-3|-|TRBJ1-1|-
TGCGCCAGCAGCCAAGATGGCCAGGCCTACGTCGGGGCCGACACTGAAGCTTTCTTT
CASSQDGQAYVGADTEAFF
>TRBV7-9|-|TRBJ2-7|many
TGTGCCAGCAGCCCCGGACAGTACTACGAGCAGTACTTC
CASSPGQYYEQYF
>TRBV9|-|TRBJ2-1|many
TGTGCCAGCAGCGTAGACTTGAATGAGCAGTTCTTC
CASSVDLNEQFF
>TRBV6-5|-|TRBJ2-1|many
TGTGCCAGCGCCCGCGGGGGCCAAATATACAATGAGCAGTTCTTC
CASARGGQIYNEQFF
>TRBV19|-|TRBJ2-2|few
TGTGCCAGTAGGGCCGGGGAGCTGTTTTTT
CASRAGELFF
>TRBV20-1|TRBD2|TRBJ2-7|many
TGCAGTGCTGAAGGACTAGCGGGGGGATACGAGCAGTACTTC
CSAEGLAGGYEQYF
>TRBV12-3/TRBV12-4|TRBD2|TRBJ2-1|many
TGTGCCAGCAGCCAACATCAACTAGCGGGGGGGCGTAATGAGCAGTTCTTC
CASSQHQLAGGRNEQFF
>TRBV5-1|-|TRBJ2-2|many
TGCGCCAGCAGCGGGACCGTAGCGAACACCGGGGAGCTGTTTTTT
CASSGTVANTGELFF
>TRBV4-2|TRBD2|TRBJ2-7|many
TGTGCCAGCAGCCGGACTAGCGGGGGTTCCTACGAGCAGTACTTC
CASSRTSGGSYEQYF
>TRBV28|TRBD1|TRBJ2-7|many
TGTGCCAGCAGTCTCCGGGACAGGGATTCCTACGAGCAGTACTTC
CASSLRDRDSYEQYF
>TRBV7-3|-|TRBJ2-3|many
TGTGCCAGCAGCTACTATACGCAGTATTTT
CASSYYTQYF
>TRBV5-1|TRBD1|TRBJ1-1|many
TGCGCCAGCAGCTCGGAGGGACAGGGGATGACTGAAGCTTTCTTT
CASSSEGQGMTEAFF
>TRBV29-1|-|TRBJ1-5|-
TGCAGCGGAAATAATCAGCCCCAGCATTTT
CSGNNQPQHF
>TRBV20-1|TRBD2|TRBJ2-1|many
TGCAGTGCTGATCAGGGACTACAGTTCTTC
CSADQGLQFF
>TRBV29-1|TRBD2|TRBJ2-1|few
TGCAGCGTAACCGCTAGCGGTTCCTACAAGGAGCAGTTCTTC
CSVTASGSYKEQFF
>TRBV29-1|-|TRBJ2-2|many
TGCAGCGTTGCGCTGCTCGCGAACACCGGGGAGCTGTTTTTT
CSVALLANTGELFF
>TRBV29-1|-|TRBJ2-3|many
TGCAGCGTTGAAGAAGGAGCTAGCCACACAGATACGCAGTATTTT
CSVEEGASHTDTQYF
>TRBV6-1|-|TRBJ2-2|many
TGTGCCAGCAGTGAATTTGAACAGTCGAACACCGGGGAGCTGTTTTTT
CASSEFEQSNTGELFF
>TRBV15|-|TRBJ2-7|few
TGTGCCACCAGCAGAGATATCGGGCAGTACGAGCAGTACTTC
CATSRDIGQYEQYF
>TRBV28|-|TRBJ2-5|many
TGTGCCGCGGGAAAGTTTGAACGGGAGACCCAGTACTTC
CAAGKFERETQYF
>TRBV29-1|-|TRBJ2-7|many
TGCAGCGTTATAACAGGCGTATCCTACGAGCAGTACTTC
CSVITGVSYEQYF
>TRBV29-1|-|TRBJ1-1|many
TGCAGCTCGTACGGGCGGAACACTGAAGCTTTCTTT
CSSYGRNTEAFF
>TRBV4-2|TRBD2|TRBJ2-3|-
TGTGCCAGCAGCCACCGACTAGCGGGGGCCGGTGGCACAGATACGCAGTATTTT
CASSHRLAGAGGTDTQYF
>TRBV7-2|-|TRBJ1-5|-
TGTGCCAGCGCCCTGGGAACAGGGAATCAGCCCCAGCATTTT
CASALGTGNQPQHF
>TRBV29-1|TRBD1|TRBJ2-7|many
TGCAGCGTTGCAACAGGGGTATACGAGCAGTACTTC
CSVATGVYEQYF
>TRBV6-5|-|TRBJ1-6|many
TGTGCCAGCAGCCCCCCAGGTTCACCCCTCCACTTT
CASSPPGSPLHF
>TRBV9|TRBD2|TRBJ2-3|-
TGTGCCAGCAAGAGCGGGGGGACGACAGATACGCAGTATTTT
CASKSGGTTDTQYF
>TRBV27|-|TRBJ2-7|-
TGTGCCAGCAGTTTAAAGAGCTCCTACGAGCAGTACTTC
CASSLKSSYEQYF